This record concerns one T cell receptor (beta chain) sequence. What it binds is unknown. The data are from a study of CD8 T cells in Susac syndrome. Study-wide points: It was acknowledged by the study that relatively few individuals were included in its TCR sequencing and HLA analysis.

A quantity of roughly 0.5 to 1 ug RNA underwent reverse transcription using random hexamers. Amplification of the TCR beta CDR3 was carried out by immunoSEQ multiplex PCR, which spanned a total of 54 Vbeta and 13 Jbeta segments. Using its own MiXCR run on the immunoSEQ multiplex PCR reads, TCRdb lists one record per CDR3 protein. Counted here are about 430,000 distinct CDR3 sequences, approximately 89% occurring once; the ten biggest clones make up 0.09% to 0.15%. The V gene's germline CDR1 is SNHLY and CDR2 FYNNEI. J lost 8 bases, V lost 6 bases, and 2 bases had no gene match. The CDR3 is 11 residues long.

This sequence originates from a human donor with multiple sclerosis. The genes are TRBV2 and TRBJ1-1; 8 nucleotides line up with TRBD1. Sequencing used CD8+ T cells from PBMCs. CDR3 loop: CASRDRGEAFF. CDR3 in DNA: TGTGCCAGCAGAGACAGGGGAGAAGCTTTCTTT.